The TCR beta chain described here comes from a study of PD-L1 blockade in urothelial cancer. Study information: About 85% of the roughly 30 patients comprised males who had bladder-origin urothelial cancer.

Each PCR had synthetic TCR analog templates added to it as a spike-in. The table came from immunoSEQ multiplex PCR; TCRdb's copy has only in-frame clones and leaves some out. Of some 65,000 clones in the sample, 81% are singletons; the top ten hold roughly 3.5%. The ends were cut back, 0 bases at V and 0 bases at J, with 7 bases in the middle. The germline gives CDR1 SGHDT, CDR2 YYEEEE. This CDR3 region has 15 residues. As to time point: pretreatment peripheral blood. Source: PBMCs, taken around atezolizumab (anti-PD-L1) treatment. This chain connects TRBV5-6 to TRBJ1-5; D not certain. The TCR originated in a man between 65 and 80 years old with urothelial cancer. The CDR3 sequence: CASSLDRDSNQPQHF. For the CDR3, the DNA is TGTGCCAGCAGCTTGGACAGAGATAGCAATCAGCCCCAGCATTTT.